Following are 9 T cell receptor beta chains from one sample sequenced in a study of CD8+ T cells in alopecia areata. RNA extraction was followed by reverse transcription into cDNA, which acted as the sequencing template. TCRdb's copy holds only in-frame clones and misses some; the assay was immunoSEQ multiplex PCR. The data show 200,000 to 250,000 clones, under 60% seen once. This sample's treatment: oral pan-JAK inhibitor, 5-10 mg twice daily. The material was CD4+ T cells sorted from blood, obtained at week 4, from a patient treated with tofacitinib. These receptors were collected from a human donor with alopecia areata.

This clone was counted only a few times. This rearrangement joins TRBV4-3 to TRBJ1-4; D gene unclear. This CDR3 is 13 amino acids long. The V gene lost 5 bases and the J gene lost 8 bases, with 12 bases spanning the gap. Germline V gives CDR1 LGHNA, CDR2 YSLEER. Written as DNA, the CDR3 is TGCGCCAGCAGCTTAGTGACGAAAGAAAAACTGTTTTTT. The encoded protein is CASSLVTKEKLFF.

The rearrangement links TRBV15 to TRBJ2-4; 9 bases are shared with TRBD2. Germline-derived CDR1 and CDR2 are LNHNV and YYDKDF (reference sequence). This CDR3 has 16 amino acids. Germline trimming cut 5 bases from V and 1 base from J; bases unmatched to any gene: 6. The CDR3 reads CATSEASGVAKNIQYF. The CDR3 region has the DNA TGTGCCACCAGCGAAGCTAGCGGGGTTGCCAAAAACATTCAGTACTTC.

In its sample, this clone was seen many times. The chain uses TRBV5-1 and TRBJ2-1; D uncertain. With 0 bases removed from V and 0 bases from J, the gap between germline ends came to 7 bases. The CDR3 runs 15 residues. The germline V gene has CDR1 SGHRS and CDR2 YFSETQ. The CDR3 bases are TGCGCCAGCAGCTTGGAAGGTAGCTCCTACAATGAGCAGTTCTTC. Encoded protein: CASSLEGSSYNEQFF.

The V and J genes are TRBV14 and TRBJ2-3, with TRBD2 as a possible D gene (5 bases). Germline CDR1 and CDR2: SGHDN and FVKESK. The CDR3 length is 14 residues. Trimming removed 1 base at V and 6 bases at J, with 11 bases between. The CDR3 DNA reads TGTGCCAGCAGCCAAGGAGGGCTCCTTGATACGCAGTATTTT. Its translation: CASSQGGLLDTQYF.

This chain connects TRBV2 to TRBJ1-1; D gene uncertain. The CDR3 runs to 12 residues. Germline V lookup: CDR1 SNHLY, CDR2 FYNNEI. V was clipped by 0 bases and J by 7 bases, with 6 bases between them. CDR3 nucleotide sequence: TGTGCCAGCAGTGAAGCAAAGGTTGAAGCTTTCTTT. This encodes CASSEAKVEAFF. The full variable domain, in which reference TRBV2 and TRBJ1-1 provide the parts outside the CDR3, is EPEVTQTPSHQVTQMGQEVILRCVPISNHLYFYWYRQILGQKVEFLVSFYNNEISEKSEIFDDQFSVERPDGSNFTLKIRSTKLEDSAMYFCASSEAKVEAFFGQGTRLTVV.

This clone was detected a few times. This rearrangement joins TRBV18 to TRBJ1-4; perhaps TRBD1 as D (6 bases). The CDR3 runs to 16 residues. V was pared by 3 bases and J by 7 bases, with 18 bases between. Germline V lookup: CDR1 KGHSH, CDR2 LQKENI. CDR3 in DNA: TGTGCCAGCTCACCGGACAGACCCGGTAGAGGTGAAAAACTGTTTTTT. This codes for CASSPDRPGRGEKLFF.

This clone has more than one count but fewer than ten. This rearrangement joins TRBV29-1 to TRBJ1-1; no clear D gene. Germline V CDR1 and CDR2: SQVTM, ANQGSEA. Between the trimmed V and J ends, which lost 1 base and 10 bases, there was a span of 13 bases. The CDR3 is made up of 12 amino acids. In DNA, the CDR3 is TGCAGCGTTGAAGTGGCGGGGTTCAGAGCTTTCTTT. It yields the protein CSVEVAGFRAFF.

The rearrangement joins TRBV5-1 to TRBJ2-5; possibly TRBD2 for D (5 bases). The CDR3 loop spans 13 amino acids. Looked up from germline, CDR1 is SGHRS and CDR2 is YFSETQ. The V end lost 3 bases, the J end lost 5 bases, and 11 bases lay between the germline ends. The CDR3 DNA reads TGCGCCAGCAGCTCGGGAATGGGGGAGACCCAGTACTTC. Translation gives CASSSGMGETQYF.

This clone was picked up a small number of times. The CDR3 coding sequence is TGCAGCGTTTTGGGGCTGGGCCGACCGGGCGTCGGGTCTAATGAAAAACTGTTTTTT. It specifies CSVLGLGRPGVGSNEKLFF. This rearrangement joins TRBV29-1 to TRBJ1-4; tentatively, D is TRBD1 (5 bases). Germline V lookup: CDR1 SQVTM, CDR2 ANQGSEA. The CDR3 spans 19 residues. V dropped 5 bases and J dropped 3 bases, with 28 bases sitting between them. Filled out from reference TRBV29-1 and TRBJ1-4, the complete variable domain reads SAVISQKPSRDICQRGTSLTIQCQVDSQVTMMFWYRQQPGQSLTLIATANQGSEATYESGFVIDKFPISRPNLTFSTLTVSNMSPEDSSIYLCSVLGLGRPGVGSNEKLFFGSGTQLSVL.